The source of this T cell receptor beta chain is a study of response to subunit inactivated influenza vaccine. General study results and limits: After each seasonal influenza vaccination, few new T cells are recruited, the authors suggested.

MiXCR was run by TCRdb on the RT-PCR reads, yielding one entry per CDR3 protein. The sample lists hundreds of thousands of distinct CDR3 sequences, around 18% seen once, with approximately 10% in the top ten. The sample holds a few counts of this clonotype. The antigen remains unidentified. From germline, CDR1 is LGHNA and CDR2 YSLEER. V was shortened by 9 bases and J by 1 base, with 16 bases between the two germline ends. The CDR3 covers 15 residues. The sample here was PBMCs from blood, taken more than 4 days after vaccination. The TCR comes from a middle-aged man who received an inactivated influenza vaccine. This rearrangement joins TRBV4-3 to TRBJ1-5, with D perhaps TRBD1 (5 bases). The DNA of the CDR3 is TGCGCCAGTCAAAGGGGATGGGGGAGCAATCAGCCCCAGCATTTT. This gives the protein CASQRGWGSNQPQHF.